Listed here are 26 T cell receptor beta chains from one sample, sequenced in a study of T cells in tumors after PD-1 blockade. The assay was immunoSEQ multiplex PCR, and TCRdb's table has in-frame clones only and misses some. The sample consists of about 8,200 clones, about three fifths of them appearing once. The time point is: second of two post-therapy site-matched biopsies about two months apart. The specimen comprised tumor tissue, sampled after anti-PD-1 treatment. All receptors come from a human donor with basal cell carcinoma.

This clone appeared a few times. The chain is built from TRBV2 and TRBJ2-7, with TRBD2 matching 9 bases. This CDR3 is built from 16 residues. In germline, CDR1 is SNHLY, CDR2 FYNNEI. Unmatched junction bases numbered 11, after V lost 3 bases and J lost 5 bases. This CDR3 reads CASSDLLLAGVDEQYF. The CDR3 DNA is TGTGCCAGCAGTGATTTATTACTAGCGGGTGTAGACGAGCAGTACTTC.

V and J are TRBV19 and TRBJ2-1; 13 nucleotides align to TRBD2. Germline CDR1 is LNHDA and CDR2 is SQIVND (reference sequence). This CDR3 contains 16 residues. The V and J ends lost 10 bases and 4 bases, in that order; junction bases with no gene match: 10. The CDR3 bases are TGTGCCACCAAACGACTAGCGGGGGGCTTTTACAATGAGCAGTTCTTC. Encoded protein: CATKRLAGGFYNEQFF.

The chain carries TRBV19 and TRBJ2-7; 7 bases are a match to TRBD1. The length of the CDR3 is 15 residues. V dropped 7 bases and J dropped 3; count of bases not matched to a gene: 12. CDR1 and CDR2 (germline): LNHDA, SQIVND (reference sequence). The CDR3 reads CASTGDSRQNYEQYF. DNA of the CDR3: TGTGCCAGTACCGGGGACAGTCGACAAAACTACGAGCAGTACTTC.

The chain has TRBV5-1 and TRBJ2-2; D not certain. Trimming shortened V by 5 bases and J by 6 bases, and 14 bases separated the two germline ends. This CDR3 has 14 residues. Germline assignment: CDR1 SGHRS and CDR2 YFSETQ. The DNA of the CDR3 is TGCGCCAGCAGAGCTCTAGTTGCCGCCGGGGAGCTGTTTTTT. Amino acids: CASRALVAAGELFF.

CDR3 nucleotide sequence: TGTGCCACCAGTGATGTCGGGACTACCAATTCACCCCTCCACTTT. Translated: CATSDVGTTNSPLHF. The chain recombines TRBV24-1 with TRBJ1-6; tentative D call: TRBD1 (5 bases). Per germline, CDR1 KGHDR and CDR2 SFDVKD. The CDR3 sequence is 15 residues long. Between the trimmed V and J ends, which lost 3 bases and 7 bases, there was a span of 12 bases.

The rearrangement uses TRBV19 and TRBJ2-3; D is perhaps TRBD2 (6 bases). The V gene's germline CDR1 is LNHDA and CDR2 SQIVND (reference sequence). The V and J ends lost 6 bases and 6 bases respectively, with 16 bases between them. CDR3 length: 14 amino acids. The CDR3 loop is CASRPRRGWDTQYF. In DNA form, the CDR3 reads TGTGCCAGTAGGCCTAGGAGGGGCTGGGATACGCAGTATTTT.

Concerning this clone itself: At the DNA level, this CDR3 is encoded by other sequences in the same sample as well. The CDR3 region is CASSEGRGGAGETQYF. The CDR3 coding sequence is TGTGCCAGCAGTGAAGGTCGCGGGGGGGCGGGAGAGACCCAGTACTTC. The chain employs TRBV6-1 and TRBJ2-5; 9 bases map to TRBD2. The junction had 7 bases not matched to a gene; V was cut back by 1 base and J by 4 bases. CDR3 length equals 16 residues. The germline CDR1 and CDR2 sequences are MNHNS and SASEGT.

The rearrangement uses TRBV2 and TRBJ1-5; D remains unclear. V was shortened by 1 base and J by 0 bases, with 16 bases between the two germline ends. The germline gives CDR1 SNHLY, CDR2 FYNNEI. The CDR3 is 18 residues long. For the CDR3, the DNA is TGTGCCAGCAGTGAAGGGGCAGGATCTGCGTATAGCAATCAGCCCCAGCATTTT. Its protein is CASSEGAGSAYSNQPQHF.

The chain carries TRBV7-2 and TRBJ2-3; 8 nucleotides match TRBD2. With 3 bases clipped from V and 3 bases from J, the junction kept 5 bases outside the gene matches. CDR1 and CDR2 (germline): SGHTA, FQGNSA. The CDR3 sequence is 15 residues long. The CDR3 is CASSFYGGATDTQYF. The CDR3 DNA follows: TGTGCCAGCAGCTTTTACGGGGGGGCAACAGATACGCAGTATTTT.

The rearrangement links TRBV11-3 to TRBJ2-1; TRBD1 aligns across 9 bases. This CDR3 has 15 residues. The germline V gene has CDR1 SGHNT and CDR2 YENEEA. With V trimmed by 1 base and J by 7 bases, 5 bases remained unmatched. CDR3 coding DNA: TGTGCCAGCAGCTTAGGACAGGGGGGGGTGAATGAGCAGTTCTTC. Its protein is CASSLGQGGVNEQFF.

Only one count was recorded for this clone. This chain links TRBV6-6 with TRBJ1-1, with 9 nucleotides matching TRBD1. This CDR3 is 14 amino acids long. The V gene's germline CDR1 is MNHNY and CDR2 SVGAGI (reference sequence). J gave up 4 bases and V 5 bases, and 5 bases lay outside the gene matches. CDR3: CASSKTGGGTEAFF. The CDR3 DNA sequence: TGTGCCAGCAGTAAGACAGGGGGGGGCACTGAAGCTTTCTTT.

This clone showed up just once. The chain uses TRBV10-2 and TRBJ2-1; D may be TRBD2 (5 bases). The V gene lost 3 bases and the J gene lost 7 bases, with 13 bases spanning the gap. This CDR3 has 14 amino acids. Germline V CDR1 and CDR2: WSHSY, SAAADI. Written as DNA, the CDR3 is TGCGCCAGCAGTGAAGGAGTCAGGAGGAATGAGCAGTTCTTC. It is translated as CASSEGVRRNEQFF.

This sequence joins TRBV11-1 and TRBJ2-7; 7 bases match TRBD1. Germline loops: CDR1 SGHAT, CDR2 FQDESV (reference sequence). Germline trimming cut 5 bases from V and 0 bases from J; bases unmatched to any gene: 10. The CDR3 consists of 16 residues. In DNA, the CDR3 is TGTGCCAGCAGCCCAATAGGATGGGACAGCTCCTACGAGCAGTACTTC. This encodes CASSPIGWDSSYEQYF.

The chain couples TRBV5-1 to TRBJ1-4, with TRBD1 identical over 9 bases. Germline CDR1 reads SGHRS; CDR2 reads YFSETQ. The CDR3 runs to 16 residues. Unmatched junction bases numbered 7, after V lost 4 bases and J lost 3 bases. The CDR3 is CASSPGQGNANEKLFF. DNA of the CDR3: TGCGCCAGCAGCCCGGGACAGGGTAATGCTAATGAAAAACTGTTTTTT.

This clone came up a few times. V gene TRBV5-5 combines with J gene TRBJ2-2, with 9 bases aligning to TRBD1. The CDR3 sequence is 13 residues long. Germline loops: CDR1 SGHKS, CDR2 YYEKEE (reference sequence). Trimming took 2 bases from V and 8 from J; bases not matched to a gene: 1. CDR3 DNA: TGTGCCAGCAGCTTACAGGGGGCTGGGGAGCTGTTTTTT. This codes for CASSLQGAGELFF.

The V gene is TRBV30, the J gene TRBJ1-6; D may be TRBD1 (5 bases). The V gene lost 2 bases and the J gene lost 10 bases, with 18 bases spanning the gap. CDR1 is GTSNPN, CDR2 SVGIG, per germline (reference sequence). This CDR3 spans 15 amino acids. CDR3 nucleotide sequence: TGTGCCTGGAGTACCCGAGGAGGGGTAGGGTCACCCCTCCACTTT. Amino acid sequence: CAWSTRGGVGSPLHF.

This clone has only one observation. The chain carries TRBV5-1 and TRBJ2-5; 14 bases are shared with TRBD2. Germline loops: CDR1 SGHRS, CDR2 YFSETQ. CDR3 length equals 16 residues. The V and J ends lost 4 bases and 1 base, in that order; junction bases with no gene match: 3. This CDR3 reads CASSPGLAGAQETQYF. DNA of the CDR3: TGCGCCAGCAGCCCGGGACTAGCGGGGGCCCAAGAGACCCAGTACTTC.

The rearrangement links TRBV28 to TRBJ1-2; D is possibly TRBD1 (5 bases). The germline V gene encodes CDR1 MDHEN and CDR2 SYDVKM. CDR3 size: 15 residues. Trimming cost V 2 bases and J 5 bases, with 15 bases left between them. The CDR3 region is CASSLPGTALYGYTF. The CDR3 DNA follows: TGTGCCAGCAGTTTACCCGGGACGGCCTTGTATGGCTACACCTTC.

The CDR3 loop is CASGSSAYNEQFF. CDR3 bases: TGTGCCAGCGGATCTAGCGCCTACAATGAGCAGTTCTTC. This chain links TRBV7-2 with TRBJ2-1, with a tentative D call TRBD2 (6 bases). The V gene's germline CDR1 is SGHTA and CDR2 FQGNSA. Trimming removed 8 bases from V and 2 bases from J, with 10 bases in between. This CDR3 has 13 residues.

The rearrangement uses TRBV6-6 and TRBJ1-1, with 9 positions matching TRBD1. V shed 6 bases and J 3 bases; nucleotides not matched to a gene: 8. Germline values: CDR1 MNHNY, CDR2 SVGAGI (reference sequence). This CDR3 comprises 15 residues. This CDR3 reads CASRKAQGADTEAFF. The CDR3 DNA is TGTGCCAGCAGAAAAGCACAGGGGGCGGACACTGAAGCTTTCTTT.

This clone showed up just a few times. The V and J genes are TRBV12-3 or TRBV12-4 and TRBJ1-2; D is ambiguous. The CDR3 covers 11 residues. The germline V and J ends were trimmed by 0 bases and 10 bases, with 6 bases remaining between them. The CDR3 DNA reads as TGTGCCAGCAGTTTAGCTGAAGTCTACACCTTC. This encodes CASSLAEVYTF.

The CDR3 here is CASSQRGGNNEQFF. CDR3 coding DNA: TGTGCCAGCAGCCAGCGGGGGGGAAACAATGAGCAGTTCTTC. J is TRBJ2-1 and V is TRBV5-4; 10 bases are a match to TRBD2. This CDR3 region has 14 residues. V was clipped by 4 bases and J by 5 bases; unmatched bases: 3. Per the germline V gene, CDR1 is SGHNT and CDR2 is YYREEE (reference sequence).

DNA for the CDR3: TGTGCCAGCAGTTTTTTTACAGGCCTTCCAGCGCCTTTAACTAACTATGGCTACACCTTC. This codes for CASSFFTGLPAPLTNYGYTF. The chain recombines TRBV28 with TRBJ1-2, with D maybe TRBD1 (5 bases). V was cut by 3 bases and J by 0 bases, with 26 bases left in between. Germline-derived CDR1 and CDR2 are MDHEN and SYDVKM. The CDR3 is made up of 20 amino acids.

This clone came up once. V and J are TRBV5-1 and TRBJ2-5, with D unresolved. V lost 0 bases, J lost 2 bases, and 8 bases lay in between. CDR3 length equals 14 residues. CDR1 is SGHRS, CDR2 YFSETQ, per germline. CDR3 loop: CASSLAIRQETQYF. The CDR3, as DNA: TGCGCCAGCAGCTTGGCGATACGTCAAGAGACCCAGTACTTC.

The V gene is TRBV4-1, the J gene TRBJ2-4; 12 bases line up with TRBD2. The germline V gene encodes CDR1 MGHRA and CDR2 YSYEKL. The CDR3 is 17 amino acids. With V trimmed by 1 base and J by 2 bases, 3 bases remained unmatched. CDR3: CASSQASGGASKNIQYF. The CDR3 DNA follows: TGCGCCAGCAGCCAAGCTAGCGGGGGGGCTTCCAAAAACATTCAGTACTTC.

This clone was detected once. The CDR3 nucleotides read TGTGCCTGGAGTGGGACAGGGGGGAAAGGAAACACCATATATTTT. It codes for CAWSGTGGKGNTIYF. The rearrangement links TRBV30 to TRBJ1-3; TRBD1 agrees at 10 bases. V shed 1 base and J 4 bases; nucleotides not matched to a gene: 4. Per germline, CDR1 GTSNPN and CDR2 SVGIG (reference sequence). The CDR3 extends over 15 amino acids.